The 8 T cell receptor beta chains presented below share a single source sample, sequenced in a study of blood T cell repertoires in COVID-19. Some clones are missing from TCRdb's copy, which holds only in-frame ones; the method was immunoSEQ multiplex PCR. The sample has 210,000 or so clones, approximately 80% seen once. The material sequenced was peripheral blood. The receptors were sampled from a woman older than 75 with COVID-19, enrolled during active disease.

V and J are TRBV10-3 and TRBJ1-5, with 9 positions matching TRBD1. V lost 10 bases and J lost 5; bases outside the gene matches: 6. CDR1 is ENHRY, CDR2 SYGVKD, per germline. The CDR3 covers 13 residues. Here the CDR3 reads CATQGAGDQPQHF. CDR3 nucleotides: TGTGCCACACAGGGGGCGGGAGATCAGCCCCAGCATTTT.

The V and J genes are TRBV4-2 and TRBJ2-4; 7 nucleotides match TRBD2. Unmatched junction bases numbered 9, after V lost 0 bases and J lost 7 bases. CDR1 and CDR2 (germline): LGHNA, YNFKEQ. The CDR3 is made up of 16 amino acids. DNA for the CDR3: TGTGCCAGCAGCCAAGATGGAGCGGGGAGAGGGAACATTCAGTACTTC. Its protein product is CASSQDGAGRGNIQYF.

This sequence joins TRBV20-1 and TRBJ2-5, with TRBD1 identical over 8 bases. The CDR3 extends over 15 amino acids. Germline V CDR1 and CDR2: DFQATT, SNEGSKA (reference sequence). The J segment lost 1 base and the V segment lost 3 bases, leaving 7 bases of the junction unmatched. The DNA for the CDR3 is TGCAGTGCTAGTCAGGGGGCGGTACTCCAAGAGACCCAGTACTTC. This encodes CSASQGAVLQETQYF.

The genes are TRBV24-1 and TRBJ1-2; D might be TRBD1 (6 bases). The ends were cut back, 3 bases at V and 2 bases at J, with 9 bases in the middle. CDR3 length: 14 amino acids. The germline gives CDR1 KGHDR, CDR2 SFDVKD. CDR3 sequence: CATSDQGQNYGYTF. The DNA of the CDR3 is TGTGCCACCAGTGATCAAGGACAGAACTATGGCTACACCTTC.

The rearrangement joins TRBV2 to TRBJ2-7; maybe TRBD1 (5 bases). The germline V gene has CDR1 SNHLY and CDR2 FYNNEI. The CDR3 is made up of 12 amino acids. V was cut by 8 bases and J by 9 bases, with 17 bases left in between. CDR3 protein: CASSPLPGAQYF. The CDR3 nucleotides are TGTGCCAGCTCCCCGCTCCCTGGGGCGCAGTACTTC.

This clone was found a few times. This chain connects TRBV29-1 to TRBJ1-2, with D possibly being TRBD1 (5 bases). Germline CDR1 reads SQVTM; CDR2 reads ANQGSEA. The CDR3 is made up of 12 amino acids. V was shortened by 7 bases and J by 2 bases, with 11 bases between the two germline ends. The DNA of the CDR3 is TGCAGCGCGGGGACGGGGAACTATGGCTACACCTTC. This codes for CSAGTGNYGYTF.

The chain is built from TRBV5-1 and TRBJ2-7; D gene unclear. The CDR3 spans 15 residues. Germline V lookup: CDR1 SGHRS, CDR2 YFSETQ. The germline V and J ends were trimmed by 0 bases and 3 bases, with 13 bases remaining between them. Here the CDR3 reads CASSLDSGRFYEQYF. DNA for the CDR3: TGCGCCAGCAGCTTGGATTCAGGAAGGTTCTACGAGCAGTACTTC.

This rearrangement joins TRBV6-6 to TRBJ2-5; D unresolved. V lost 4 bases to trimming and J lost 5 bases, with 8 bases between them. CDR3 length equals 12 residues. Germline V gene sequence: CDR1 MNHNY, CDR2 SVGAGI (reference sequence). The CDR3 region is CASSSVEETQYF. For the CDR3, the DNA is TGTGCCAGCAGTTCCGTCGAGGAGACCCAGTACTTC.